Listed below are T cell receptor beta chains from one sample, sequenced in a study of blood T cell repertoires in COVID-19. The table came from immunoSEQ multiplex PCR; TCRdb's copy has only in-frame clones and leaves some out. The table shows about 110,000 clones, with 70% to 85% occurring only once. The sample taken for sequencing was peripheral blood. The source of these receptors is a woman at least 80 years old with active or convalescent COVID-19. The conserved cysteine and the conserved F or W are not part of the CDR3 here. Size is omitted from some rows. Given values are once, few, many or a class for expanded clones.

clone_size v_call cdr3_aa
- TRBV28 ASSLSRSTGYEKLF
- TRBV5-5 ASSGGLTQETQY
- TRBV7-6 ASSRRASGGSGNTIY
once TRBV28 ASRINYGYT
once TRBV9 ASSSSPRTGDEKLF
- TRBV6-5 ASQWDYNTGELF
- TRBV3-1/TRBV3-2 ASSQGSGYEQY
- TRBV6-5 AISIGTVGQETQY
- TRBV7-9 ASSPRGGVGASGNTIY
- TRBV5-1 ASSGGGQVKSGELF
- TRBV6-5 ASSRGAEAF
- TRBV5-1 ASSLTSHGTGELF
- TRBV6-5 ASSYDGQGAQPQH
once TRBV19 ASSIGGLNNQPQH
once TRBV15 ATSFQGAVEQF
- TRBV24-1 ATSDLQQGLVDEQY
- TRBV5-5 ASSPGTLRPRNTIY
- TRBV4-1 ASSQDRRAGAEY
many TRBV9 ASSPTGLAGGSEQF
- TRBV28 ASSFGHKEQY
- TRBV28 ASSPYPRQGVADTQY
- TRBV3-1/TRBV3-2 ASSPGTGTDTQY
- TRBV7-2 ASSQQVNTEAF
- TRBV7-9 ASTLAQGFEQY
- TRBV14 ASSQGGGSNQPQH
- TRBV11-3 ASAGDGYNEQF
- TRBV20-1 SAREGNIQY
- TRBV9 ASSAHLGQGNSPLH
- TRBV18 ASSRRTSERRESYNEQF
- TRBV5-6 ASSPGGVEQF
- TRBV5-1 ASSFSAGGYNEQF
- TRBV5-1 ASSLGGQVRFEQY
- TRBV4-2 ASSQSYSGANVLT
- TRBV27 ASSPRSSGRAYEQY
- TRBV5-1 ASSRLLDNSPLH
- TRBV28 ASSPSIASSYNEQF
- TRBV5-6 ASSAGTVPTDTQY
- TRBV7-2 ASSLLAEYYNEQF
- TRBV30 AWKAGLVTGNTIY
- TRBV3-1/TRBV3-2 ASSQGGALYEQY
- TRBV5-1 ASSLVTGDSYEQY